This T cell receptor (beta chain) stems from a study of long-term antiretroviral therapy in people with HIV. In the case of this clone: Its target is not known.

With survey level as its setting, the immunoSEQ assay was v3.0. Profiled with immunoSEQ multiplex PCR; TCRdb holds only in-frame clones, not every one. The sample has roughly 25,000 clones, 75% to 90% seen once. Overall study results and limits: ART adherence, viral resistance and therapy changes went unrecorded. Transplant donor controls retained higher diversity, though diversity increased after ART. Clones that had undergone expansion before ART prevailed in the repertoire throughout all time points.

This sequence originates from a man over 45 with HIV. Sequences were derived from unsorted PBMCs, sampled 0.4 years after starting antiretroviral therapy.

CDR3 loop: CASSVALDRNTGELFF. The CDR3 DNA follows: TGTGCCAGCAGCGTAGCTCTGGACAGAAACACCGGGGAGCTGTTTTTT. The chain is built from TRBV9 and TRBJ2-2; a weak D match, TRBD1 (6 bases). The germline V and J ends were trimmed by 0 bases and 2 bases, with 11 bases remaining between them. The CDR3 totals 16 residues. Per the germline V gene, CDR1 is SGDLS and CDR2 is YYNGEE.